These 26 T cell receptor beta chains were all obtained from the same sample, sequenced in a study of technical replicates of blood from a few donors. This table comes from immunoSEQ multiplex PCR, and its TCRdb copy is limited to in-frame clones, with some not included. The sample lists 65,000 to 95,000 clones; approximately 97% were seen once. Sequenced material: T cells isolated from PBMCs. The receptor source for this set is a human donor in good health.

This chain uses TRBV7-9 with TRBJ2-7; D gene ambiguous. Germline V gives CDR1 SEHNR, CDR2 FQNEAQ (reference sequence). The germline V and J ends were trimmed by 1 base and 6 bases, with 7 bases remaining between them. The CDR3 has 12 amino acids. The CDR3 DNA follows: TGTGCCAGCAGCTTAGGATCGGGCGAGCAGTACTTC. Translation gives CASSLGSGEQYF.

The gene calls are TRBV6-6 and TRBJ2-3; TRBD1 agrees at 7 bases. Trimming cost V 2 bases and J 2 bases; bases outside gene matches: 4. The CDR3 is made up of 15 amino acids. Germline CDR1 MNHNY, CDR2 SVGAGI (reference sequence). The CDR3 region is CASSYGDRATDTQYF. The CDR3 DNA sequence: TGTGCCAGCAGTTACGGTGACAGGGCCACAGATACGCAGTATTTT.

V usage is TRBV11-3 and J usage is TRBJ2-7; no clear D gene. The V end lost 1 base, the J end lost 2 bases, and 15 bases lay between the germline ends. CDR3 length: 16 residues. CDR1 and CDR2 (germline): SGHNT, YENEEA. The CDR3: CASSLGPRRGAYEQYF. CDR3 DNA: TGTGCCAGCAGCTTAGGGCCGAGGAGAGGAGCCTACGAGCAGTACTTC.

This sequence joins TRBV6-5 and TRBJ2-7; D not resolved. The V and J ends lost 5 bases and 1 base respectively, with 15 bases between them. Per germline, CDR1 MNHEY and CDR2 SVGAGI. The length of the CDR3 is 15 residues. CDR3 sequence reads: CASSLSVQVSYEQYF. The DNA for the CDR3 is TGTGCCAGCAGTCTCTCTGTACAAGTTTCCTACGAGCAGTACTTC.

The chain joins TRBV25-1 to TRBJ1-5; D might be TRBD1 (5 bases). Germline values: CDR1 MGHDK, CDR2 SYGVNS. Trimming removed 7 bases from V and 8 bases from J, with 24 bases in between. The CDR3 length is 16 residues. Here the CDR3 DNA reads TGTGCCAGCAAGCGGAGGGGAAGTTCTAATCAGGAGCCCCAGCATTTT. It codes for CASKRRGSSNQEPQHF. Full variable domain (rest looked up from reference TRBV25-1 and TRBJ1-5): EADIYQTPRYLVIGTGKKITLECSQTMGHDKMYWYQQDPGMELHLIHYSYGVNSTEKGDLSSESTVSRIRTEHFPLTLESARPSHTSQYLCASKRRGSSNQEPQHFGDGTRLSIL.

This chain uses TRBV4-2 with TRBJ2-7; D possibly corresponds to TRBD2 (5 bases). The CDR3 contains 14 residues. V lost 0 bases, J lost 4 bases, and 10 bases lay in between. The germline CDR1 and CDR2 sequences are LGHNA and YNFKEQ. The CDR3 region is CASSQDKGSYEQYF. The CDR3 DNA is TGTGCCAGCAGCCAAGACAAAGGGAGTTACGAGCAGTACTTC.

The rearrangement joins TRBV9 to TRBJ2-5; 7 bases align to TRBD1. The CDR3 extends over 15 amino acids. CDR1 SGDLS and CDR2 YYNGEE come from the germline V gene. With 0 bases clipped from V and 5 bases from J, the junction kept 7 bases outside the gene matches. This chain's CDR3 is CASSVEGAFGETQYF. CDR3 nucleotide sequence: TGTGCCAGCAGCGTAGAGGGGGCGTTTGGCGAGACCCAGTACTTC.

The V call is TRBV5-1, the J call TRBJ1-2; 7 bases align to TRBD1. The CDR3 extends over 14 amino acids. With 3 bases clipped from V and 9 bases from J, the junction kept 11 bases outside the gene matches. In germline, CDR1 is SGHRS, CDR2 YFSETQ. The CDR3 is CASSSEQGIRRYTF. The CDR3 DNA sequence: TGCGCCAGCAGCTCGGAACAGGGGATAAGGCGCTACACCTTC.

The chain employs TRBV11-3 and TRBJ2-1; D not resolved. Germline V lookup: CDR1 SGHNT, CDR2 YENEEA. Trimming stripped 6 bases from V and 4 bases from J, with 4 bases between. The CDR3 is 11 amino acids. As DNA, the CDR3 is TGTGCCAGCAGTTATTACAATGAGCAGTTCTTC. It encodes CASSYYNEQFF.

The genes are TRBV4-3 and TRBJ1-2; 8 nucleotides align to TRBD1. Germline CDR1 and CDR2: LGHNA and YSLEER. This CDR3 spans 13 amino acids. V trimming: 4 bases; J trimming: 8 bases; junction bases outside the gene matches: 6. CDR3 sequence reads: CASSRLQGVGYTF. CDR3 bases: TGCGCCAGCAGCCGCCTACAGGGGGTCGGCTACACCTTC.

This clone has more than one count but fewer than ten. V and J are TRBV4-2 and TRBJ2-7; 9 bases match TRBD1. CDR1 is LGHNA, CDR2 YNFKEQ, per germline. Unmatched junction bases numbered 10, after V lost 3 bases and J lost 4 bases. The CDR3 sequence is 16 residues long. Written as DNA, the CDR3 is TGTGCCAGCAGCCACGTTTTTACAGGGGGCACGTACGAGCAGTACTTC. Protein product: CASSHVFTGGTYEQYF.

The J gene is TRBJ2-2, the V gene TRBV11-3, with a weak D call TRBD1 (6 bases). The CDR3 contains 13 residues. Germline V gives CDR1 SGHNT, CDR2 YENEEA. Trimming removed 5 bases at V and 8 bases at J, with 12 bases between. CDR3 in DNA: TGTGCCAGCAGCCTAGGACAGAGAGGGGAGCTGTTTTTT. Translated: CASSLGQRGELFF.

The V gene is TRBV28, the J gene TRBJ2-7; TRBD1 matches 7 bases. CDR3 length equals 15 residues. J gave up 2 bases and V 8 bases, and 12 bases lay outside the gene matches. Germline V CDR1 and CDR2: MDHEN, SYDVKM. In DNA, the CDR3 is TGTGCCAGCCATTCCACCGGGACAGATACCTACGAGCAGTACTTC. This sequence encodes CASHSTGTDTYEQYF.

This sequence joins TRBV12-5 and TRBJ1-1, with D unclear. CDR1 and CDR2 (germline): LGHNT, FRNRAP. The V and J ends lost 7 bases and 1 base respectively, with 4 bases between them. The CDR3 contains 11 residues. As DNA, the CDR3 is TGTGCTAGTGTCCAGAACACTGAAGCTTTCTTT. Encoded protein: CASVQNTEAFF.

This rearrangement joins TRBV9 to TRBJ1-4; TRBD1 aligns across 8 bases. The trim removed 0 bases at V and 7 bases at J, leaving 5 bases unmatched. There are 15 residues in the CDR3. Germline loops: CDR1 SGDLS, CDR2 YYNGEE. The CDR3: CASSVAQGAFEKLFF. Written as DNA, the CDR3 is TGTGCCAGCAGCGTAGCGCAGGGGGCATTTGAAAAACTGTTTTTT.

This chain connects TRBV5-1 to TRBJ2-7; 7 bases are a match to TRBD1. Germline V gene data show CDR1 as SGHRS and CDR2 as YFSETQ. This CDR3 region has 15 residues. J was trimmed by 1 base and V by 5 bases; bases with no gene match: 9. The CDR3 nucleotides read TGCGCCAGCAGACGGGACAGAGAACTTTCCTACGAGCAGTACTTC. Translating gives CASRRDRELSYEQYF.

V gene TRBV5-5 combines with J gene TRBJ2-5; the D gene is possibly TRBD2 (5 bases). V was pared by 6 bases and J by 5 bases, with 17 bases between. Germline lookup yields CDR1 SGHKS and CDR2 YYEKEE (reference sequence). The CDR3 is 14 amino acids. CDR3 amino acids: CASNRREGTETQYF. The CDR3, as DNA: TGTGCCAGCAACCGCCGCGAGGGCACGGAGACCCAGTACTTC.

The sample holds one count of this clone. V gene TRBV28 combines with J gene TRBJ2-7, with a weak D call TRBD2 (6 bases). The germline gives CDR1 MDHEN, CDR2 SYDVKM. Deletions cut 5 bases from V and 2 bases from J, with 16 bases between. The CDR3 contains 15 residues. The chain's CDR3 is CASSPRGVGTYEQYF. CDR3 in DNA: TGTGCCAGCAGTCCCCGCGGGGTAGGAACCTACGAGCAGTACTTC.

The V call is TRBV14, the J call TRBJ1-1; maybe TRBD1 (5 bases). Looked up from germline, CDR1 is SGHDN and CDR2 is FVKESK. V was cut by 1 base and J by 5 bases, with 8 bases left in between. The CDR3 is 13 residues long. In nucleotides, the CDR3 is TGTGCCAGCAGCCAAGCAGGGCCAACTGAAGCTTTCTTT. Amino acid sequence: CASSQAGPTEAFF. Based on the CDR3 plus reference TRBV14 and TRBJ1-1, the full variable domain is EAGVTQFPSHSVIEKGQTVTLRCDPISGHDNLYWYRRVMGKEIKFLLHFVKESKQDESGMPNNRFLAERTGGTYSTLKVQPAELEDSGVYFCASSQAGPTEAFFGQGTRLTVV.

The chain carries TRBV28 and TRBJ2-3, with a weak D call TRBD1 (5 bases). CDR3 length equals 16 residues. V was pared by 5 bases and J by 0 bases, with 15 bases between. Germline lookup yields CDR1 MDHEN and CDR2 SYDVKM. The CDR3: CASSPWTPSSTDTQYF. The CDR3 nucleotides read TGTGCCAGCAGTCCTTGGACACCCTCTAGCACAGATACGCAGTATTTT.

The V gene is TRBV6-5, the J gene TRBJ2-5; 10 bases match TRBD2. With 0 bases clipped from V and 4 bases from J, the junction kept 2 bases outside the gene matches. The CDR3 covers 15 residues. The V gene's germline CDR1 is MNHEY and CDR2 SVGAGI. The chain's CDR3 is CASSYSVAGGETQYF. As DNA, the CDR3 is TGTGCCAGCAGTTACTCGGTAGCGGGAGGAGAGACCCAGTACTTC.

V is TRBV2 and J is TRBJ2-3; 12 nucleotides line up with TRBD2. In germline, CDR1 is SNHLY, CDR2 FYNNEI. This CDR3 region has 14 residues. Trimming removed 7 bases from V and 5 bases from J; junction bases left unmatched: 4. In DNA form, the CDR3 reads TGTGCCAGCACCCCGGGACTAGCGGGAGATACGCAGTATTTT. Protein product: CASTPGLAGDTQYF.

V gene TRBV5-4 combines with J gene TRBJ2-5, with D possibly TRBD2 on 5 matching bases. The length of the CDR3 is 15 residues. Germline V gene lookup returns CDR1 SGHNT and CDR2 YYREEE (reference sequence). V lost 4 bases to trimming and J lost 4 bases, with 17 bases between them. This CDR3 reads CASSPDSVRPETQYF. The CDR3 DNA is TGTGCCAGCAGCCCGGATAGCGTGAGACCAGAGACCCAGTACTTC.

This chain joins TRBV4-1 and TRBJ2-1; 7 bases agree with TRBD2. The CDR3 is made up of 18 amino acids. With V trimmed by 3 bases and J by 2 bases, 13 bases remained unmatched. Germline V lookup: CDR1 MGHRA, CDR2 YSYEKL. The CDR3 protein is CASSQMGGELMTYNEQFF. The CDR3 DNA is TGCGCCAGCAGCCAGATGGGGGGGGAGCTGATGACCTACAATGAGCAGTTCTTC.

In this sample, this clone turned up once. CDR3 residues: CASSQGRSNQPQHF. The CDR3 bases are TGCGCCAGCAGCCAAGGCAGATCCAATCAGCCCCAGCATTTT. The V call is TRBV4-1, the J call TRBJ1-5; no clear D gene. V was shortened by 1 base and J by 3 bases, with 7 bases between the two germline ends. The CDR3 is 14 residues long. CDR1 and CDR2 from the germline V gene are MGHRA and YSYEKL.

The chain links TRBV7-2 to TRBJ2-5; 11 nucleotides agree with TRBD1. The CDR3 totals 15 residues. The trim removed 5 bases at V and 4 bases at J, leaving 6 bases unmatched. Germline V gene sequence: CDR1 SGHTA, CDR2 FQGNSA. For the CDR3, the DNA is TGTGCCAGCAGCGTCCCCGGGACAGGGGGAGAGACCCAGTACTTC. Protein: CASSVPGTGGETQYF.